The next 27 T cell receptor beta chains were all read from a single sample in a study of shared clonotypes between healthy human individuals (dated by TCRdb to 2019 to 2021). The protocol used for the library was the immunoSEQ multiplex PCR assay. TCRdb took this table from immuneACCESS and kept in-frame rearrangements with V and J called. Such tables lack part of the clones; where checked against another copy, unresolved V genes explain under half of the gap, and the rest is unexplained. The sample profile shows roughly 2 million clones; about 95% of them were found once. The ten top clones hold about 1.1% of the sample. For the CD8 naive samples, CD45RO-negative cells were positively selected for CCR7, yielding a CD45RA+CCR7+ population from which TemRA cells were excluded. The source material was naive CD8+ T cells sorted from blood. The sample's cell subset or site, from its label and the paper: CD45RA+CCR7+. The receptor set was obtained from a young man in good health.

This chain links TRBV6-5 with TRBJ2-5, with 9 bases aligning to TRBD1. Unmatched junction bases numbered 6, after V lost 2 bases and J lost 2 bases. The CDR3 runs to 16 residues. Germline CDR1 is MNHEY and CDR2 is SVGAGI. This chain's CDR3 is CASSYPDRGGQETQYF. In DNA, the CDR3 is TGTGCCAGCAGTTACCCGGACAGGGGTGGACAAGAGACCCAGTACTTC.

The chain recombines TRBV30 with TRBJ2-1, with D hard to call. Trimming stripped 0 bases from V and 8 bases from J, with 8 bases between. Germline V CDR1 and CDR2: GTSNPN, SVGIG (reference sequence). This CDR3 is 12 amino acids long. CDR3: CAWSVSGYEQFF. The DNA of the CDR3 is TGTGCCTGGAGTGTATCCGGGTATGAGCAGTTCTTC.

The sample holds one count of this clone. This sequence joins TRBV10-3 and TRBJ1-1; no firm D call. This CDR3 spans 16 amino acids. Per germline, CDR1 ENHRY and CDR2 SYGVKD. Trimming took 2 bases from V and 0 from J, leaving 13 bases between them. The CDR3 spells CAISEPSLGMNTEAFF. In DNA form, the CDR3 reads TGTGCCATCAGTGAGCCGAGCCTGGGAATGAACACTGAAGCTTTCTTT.

The chain carries TRBV7-9 and TRBJ1-2, with 9 bases identical to TRBD1. In germline, CDR1 is SEHNR, CDR2 FQNEAQ (reference sequence). The CDR3 length is 16 residues. Trimming removed 3 bases from V and 8 bases from J; junction bases left unmatched: 13. CDR3: CASSFTPGTGPGGYTF. The CDR3 coding sequence is TGTGCCAGCAGCTTTACTCCCGGGACAGGGCCAGGCGGCTACACCTTC.

The chain has TRBV6-5 and TRBJ1-2; D is undetermined. The germline CDR1 and CDR2 sequences are MNHEY and SVGAGI. V gave up 0 bases and J gave up 7 bases, with 15 bases separating them. There are 15 residues in the CDR3. The CDR3: CASSYSWETLVGYTF. CDR3 sequence (DNA): TGTGCCAGCAGTTACTCTTGGGAGACGCTGGTTGGCTACACCTTC.

The rearrangement joins TRBV4-1 to TRBJ1-1, with 12 bases fitting TRBD1. The CDR3 covers 13 residues. The germline gives CDR1 MGHRA, CDR2 YSYEKL. The V segment lost 3 bases and the J segment 11 bases; nucleotides outside the gene matches: 4. The CDR3 spells CASSHGTGGAAFF. The CDR3 DNA reads as TGCGCCAGCAGCCACGGGACAGGGGGCGCGGCTTTCTTT.

The rearrangement joins TRBV28 to TRBJ2-5; D tentatively fits TRBD1 or TRBD2 (5 bases each). This CDR3 contains 13 residues. V shed 2 bases and J shed 5 bases, with 9 bases lying between them. Germline values: CDR1 MDHEN, CDR2 SYDVKM. The CDR3 nucleotides read TGTGCCAGCAGTTTACTAGGGGACGAGACCCAGTACTTC. The encoded protein is CASSLLGDETQYF.

The CDR3 sequence: CASSRRDYPYEQYF. CDR3 DNA: TGTGCCAGCAGCCGCCGGGACTACCCCTACGAGCAGTACTTC. This chain joins TRBV5-6 and TRBJ2-7; 7 bases line up with TRBD2. The germline V gene has CDR1 SGHDT and CDR2 YYEEEE. The CDR3 is made up of 14 amino acids. Germline trimming cut 4 bases from V and 2 bases from J; bases unmatched to any gene: 6.

The V call is TRBV27, the J call TRBJ2-7; 7 positions match TRBD2. This CDR3 region has 11 residues. The V gene's germline CDR1 is MNHEY and CDR2 SMNVEV (reference sequence). V shed 6 bases and J 7 bases; nucleotides not matched to a gene: 3. This CDR3 reads CASRHGGEQYF. CDR3 DNA: TGTGCCAGCAGGCACGGGGGGGAGCAGTACTTC.

This rearrangement joins TRBV5-1 to TRBJ2-7; TRBD2 might be the D (6 bases). The CDR3 covers 15 residues. Germline CDR1 reads SGHRS; CDR2 reads YFSETQ. V dropped 0 bases and J dropped 2 bases, with 12 bases sitting between them. Written as DNA, the CDR3 is TGCGCCAGCAGCTTGGGTGGGAGGTCTCCCTACGAGCAGTACTTC. This encodes CASSLGGRSPYEQYF.

The chain employs TRBV4-1 and TRBJ2-7, with 12 nucleotides matching TRBD2. Germline CDR1 MGHRA, CDR2 YSYEKL. With 5 bases clipped from V and 4 bases from J, the junction kept 9 bases outside the gene matches. The CDR3 totals 16 residues. Written as DNA, the CDR3 is TGCGCCAGCAGCGGACTAGCGGGGCAGGGGCTTTACGAGCAGTACTTC. Amino acids: CASSGLAGQGLYEQYF.

The chain recombines TRBV9 with TRBJ2-1, with D possibly being TRBD2 (5 bases). Germline V CDR1 and CDR2: SGDLS, YYNGEE. Trimming pared 0 bases from V and 9 bases from J, leaving 19 bases between. The CDR3 runs to 16 residues. The CDR3 protein is CASSVEAAEASGEQFF. The CDR3 DNA sequence: TGTGCCAGCAGCGTAGAGGCGGCGGAGGCGAGCGGTGAGCAGTTCTTC.

Here the CDR3 reads CASSPLAGYGYTF. The CDR3 DNA reads as TGTGCCAGCAGTCCCCTCGCAGGTTATGGCTACACCTTC. The chain links TRBV27 to TRBJ1-2, with D hard to call. CDR1 and CDR2 from the germline V gene are MNHEY and SMNVEV (reference sequence). This CDR3 has 13 amino acids. V shed 5 bases and J shed 5 bases, with 12 bases lying between them.

Of note for this clone: In the same sample, other DNA sequences code for this CDR3. V gene TRBV9 combines with J gene TRBJ2-2; D call uncertain. The germline gives CDR1 SGDLS, CDR2 YYNGEE. The CDR3 has 11 residues. The V and J ends lost 3 bases and 5 bases respectively, with 2 bases between them. This CDR3 is CASSGTGELFF. CDR3 in DNA: TGTGCCAGCAGCGGTACCGGGGAGCTGTTTTTT.

The chain couples TRBV4-1 to TRBJ1-1; D gene ambiguous. Germline CDR1 reads MGHRA; CDR2 reads YSYEKL. There are 16 residues in the CDR3. V lost 0 bases and J lost 8, with 19 bases in between. For the CDR3, the DNA is TGCGCCAGCAGCCAAGATACGCCAGGCCGCCAGATCGAAGCTTTCTTT. Protein product: CASSQDTPGRQIEAFF.

The V and J genes are TRBV7-9 and TRBJ1-4; possible D gene TRBD1, 6 bases. With 1 base removed from V and 6 bases from J, the gap between germline ends came to 9 bases. This CDR3 contains 14 residues. Per germline, CDR1 SEHNR and CDR2 FQNEAQ (reference sequence). The CDR3 reads CASSLDGGYEKLFF. CDR3 in DNA: TGTGCCAGCAGCTTAGATGGGGGCTATGAAAAACTGTTTTTT. Full variable domain (outside the CDR3, taken from reference TRBV7-9 and TRBJ1-4): DTGVSQNPRHKITKRGQNVTFRCDPISEHNRLYWYRQTLGQGPEFLTYFQNEAQLEKSRLLSDRFSAERPKGSFSTLEIQRTEQGDSAMYLCASSLDGGYEKLFFGSGTQLSVL.

J is TRBJ2-3 and V is TRBV7-6, with D perhaps TRBD2 (6 bases). Germline values: CDR1 SGHVS, CDR2 FNYEAQ. The CDR3 contains 16 residues. V dropped 1 base and J dropped 0 bases, with 11 bases sitting between them. CDR3 nucleotides: TGTGCCAGCAGCTTAGTAGCCAGCGGGAGCACAGATACGCAGTATTTT. This sequence encodes CASSLVASGSTDTQYF.

In DNA, the CDR3 is TGTGCCAGCAGCTTAAGCCCAGGGGGTAGCGACGAGCAGTACTTC. Amino acids: CASSLSPGGSDEQYF. The chain uses TRBV5-6 and TRBJ2-7; 7 bases map to TRBD1. The CDR3 totals 15 residues. V was clipped by 2 bases and J by 5 bases; unmatched bases: 10. Germline V gives CDR1 SGHDT, CDR2 YYEEEE.

This clone was recorded only once. The chain joins TRBV5-6 to TRBJ1-1; 7 bases fit TRBD1. V gave up 4 bases and J gave up 5 bases; unmatched junction bases: 11. Germline CDR1 and CDR2: SGHDT and YYEEEE. This CDR3 has 15 residues. The CDR3 coding sequence is TGTGCCAGCAGCGTAATGACAGGGATGGGGACTGAAGCTTTCTTT. Its protein is CASSVMTGMGTEAFF.

The genes are TRBV27 and TRBJ1-4; no clear D. Germline CDR1 MNHEY, CDR2 SMNVEV (reference sequence). The CDR3 contains 14 residues. V was shortened by 2 bases and J by 6 bases, with 10 bases between the two germline ends. CDR3 nucleotide sequence: TGTGCCAGCAGTTTAGGCGGTTCGGATGAAAAACTGTTTTTT. Its translation is CASSLGGSDEKLFF.

The V gene is TRBV9, the J gene TRBJ1-3; 7 bases are shared with TRBD1. Germline assignment: CDR1 SGDLS and CDR2 YYNGEE. This CDR3 contains 15 residues. Trimming at V came to 4 bases and at J to 2 bases, leaving 6 bases not matched to a gene. CDR3 coding DNA: TGTGCCAGCAGCCCCCAGGGGGGGGCTGGAAACACCATATATTTT. Its protein is CASSPQGGAGNTIYF.

V gene TRBV4-1 combines with J gene TRBJ1-6; 8 bases align to TRBD1. V lost 0 bases and J lost 9; bases outside the gene matches: 4. The germline V gene encodes CDR1 MGHRA and CDR2 YSYEKL. This CDR3 spans 15 amino acids. CDR3 protein: CASSQDRTGISPLHF. The CDR3 DNA sequence: TGCGCCAGCAGCCAAGATCGGACAGGGATTTCACCCCTCCACTTT.

Here the CDR3 DNA reads TGTGCCAGTAGTATTTTAGCGGGAGCATCCTACGAGCAGTACTTC. Its protein is CASSILAGASYEQYF. This chain joins TRBV19 and TRBJ2-7; 9 bases agree with TRBD2. The CDR3 has 15 amino acids. Trimming cost V 3 bases and J 1 base; bases outside gene matches: 4. Germline V gene sequence: CDR1 LNHDA, CDR2 SQIVND (reference sequence).

This clone has just one count. The J gene is TRBJ1-5, the V gene TRBV7-6; perhaps TRBD1 as D (5 bases). CDR3 size: 15 residues. Germline CDR1 SGHVS, CDR2 FNYEAQ. Trimming shortened V by 1 base and J by 1 base, and 8 bases separated the two germline ends. DNA for the CDR3: TGTGCCAGCAGCTTAGGGGGGGGAAGCAATCAGCCCCAGCATTTT. Protein: CASSLGGGSNQPQHF.

About this clone: The sample holds other DNA sequences that translate to the same CDR3. The V call is TRBV19, the J call TRBJ1-1; D is perhaps TRBD1 (6 bases). V lost 3 bases and J lost 2, with 7 bases in between. The CDR3 consists of 13 residues. The germline V gene has CDR1 LNHDA and CDR2 SQIVND (reference sequence). CDR3 residues: CASSMGHNTEAFF. The CDR3 DNA is TGTGCCAGTAGTATGGGACACAACACTGAAGCTTTCTTT.

The CDR3 coding sequence is TGTGCCAGCGCCCGGGGGGGCACCTACAATGAGCAGTTCTTC. Translating it yields CASARGGTYNEQFF. The chain is built from TRBV27 and TRBJ2-1; 8 bases fit TRBD2. In germline, CDR1 is MNHEY, CDR2 SMNVEV (reference sequence). V lost 8 bases and J lost 2; bases outside the gene matches: 5. This CDR3 has 14 residues.

The rearrangement joins TRBV28 to TRBJ2-7; 7 nucleotides match TRBD1. Trimming removed 7 bases from V and 6 bases from J; junction bases left unmatched: 9. The germline CDR1 and CDR2 sequences are MDHEN and SYDVKM. This CDR3 region has 13 residues. This CDR3 reads CASMATGAPEQYF. The CDR3 bases are TGTGCCAGCATGGCTACAGGGGCCCCCGAGCAGTACTTC.